A single sample gave rise to the 11 T cell receptor beta chains below, sequenced in a study of human T cells and chemical hapten exposure. Time point denoted: patch test 1, 2 weeks after DPC sensitization. Treatment described: therapeutic diphenylcyclopropenone sensitization with weekly scalp DPC. TCRdb reprocessed the RACE reads with MiXCR, giving one entry per CDR3 protein. The sample has over 85,000 distinct CDR3 sequences, around 11% seen once. The sample here was whole blood, taken in connection with sensitization to the hapten diphenylcyclopropenone (DPC). The receptors stem from a woman between 40 and 55 years old with alopecia areata. Some clones in this sample may be carry-over from other donors' samples.

This clonotype came up a few times. The genes are TRBV28 and TRBJ2-7, with 10 bases aligning to TRBD2. The germline V gene has CDR1 MDHEN and CDR2 SYDVKM. J gave up 4 bases and V 8 bases, and 5 bases lay outside the gene matches. The CDR3 runs to 13 residues. The CDR3 DNA is TGTGCCAGCCGGCCGGGACTAGCGTACGAGCAGTACTTC. Protein sequence: CASRPGLAYEQYF.

The gene calls are TRBV11-2 and TRBJ2-7; a possible D gene is TRBD1 (7 bases). Between the trimmed V and J ends, which lost 4 bases and 2 bases, there was a span of 15 bases. This CDR3 contains 15 residues. Germline V CDR1 and CDR2: SGHAT, FQNNGV. For the CDR3, the DNA is TGTGCCAGCAGCTCAGTGCGGGACAGCACCTACGAGCAGTACTTC. Translated: CASSSVRDSTYEQYF.

J is TRBJ1-1 and V is TRBV4-3; 9 nucleotides agree with TRBD1. The length of the CDR3 is 13 residues. The germline V gene encodes CDR1 LGHNA and CDR2 YSLEER. V gave up 1 base and J gave up 9 bases; unmatched junction bases: 3. The CDR3 nucleotides are TGCGCCAGCAGCCAAGGGGGGACAGGGCAAGCTTTCTTT. Translation gives CASSQGGTGQAFF.

This clonotype was found many times. This chain uses TRBV7-3 with TRBJ2-6; D is uncertain. V dropped 1 base and J dropped 0 bases, with 4 bases sitting between them. CDR3 length: 15 amino acids. Germline values: CDR1 SGHTA, CDR2 FQGTGA. The CDR3 loop is CASSLKNSGANVLTF. For the CDR3, the DNA is TGTGCCAGCAGCTTAAAGAACTCTGGGGCCAACGTCCTGACTTTC. Variable domain in full (rest from reference TRBV7-3 and TRBJ2-6): GAGVSQTPSNKVTEKGKYVELRCDPISGHTALYWYRQSLGQGPEFLIYFQGTGAADDSGLPNDRFFAVRPEGSVSTLKIQRTERGDSAVYLCASSLKNSGANVLTFGAGSRLTVL.

The chain joins TRBV27 to TRBJ2-7; possible D gene TRBD1, 5 bases. The CDR3 spans 13 residues. Germline V gives CDR1 MNHEY, CDR2 SMNVEV (reference sequence). The germline V and J ends were trimmed by 5 bases and 5 bases, with 13 bases remaining between them. In nucleotides, the CDR3 is TGTGCCAGCAGTCTCGACAGCCTCAACGAGCAGTACTTC. Amino acid sequence: CASSLDSLNEQYF.

This clonotype was found a few times. The genes are TRBV11-2 and TRBJ1-1, with no clear D. Trimming left V 6 bases short and J 1 base short, with 9 bases between. This CDR3 has 13 amino acids. CDR1 and CDR2 (germline): SGHAT, FQNNGV. The CDR3 DNA follows: TGTGCCAGCAGTATGACGGGGAACACTGAAGCTTTCTTT. As protein: CASSMTGNTEAFF.

This sequence joins TRBV29-1 and TRBJ2-1, with 8 bases matching TRBD2. The junction had 17 bases not matched to a gene; V was cut back by 7 bases and J by 9 bases. The germline gives CDR1 SQVTM, CDR2 ANQGSEA. This CDR3 contains 15 residues. This CDR3 reads CSAAPTSVTGSEQFF. Here the CDR3 DNA reads TGCAGCGCCGCCCCGACTAGCGTCACGGGAAGTGAGCAGTTCTTC.

This clonotype showed up just a few times. The chain has TRBV11-1 and TRBJ1-6; 8 nucleotides match TRBD1. The junction had 6 bases not matched to a gene; V was cut back by 5 bases and J by 9 bases. The CDR3 totals 14 residues. Looked up from germline, CDR1 is SGHAT and CDR2 is FQDESV (reference sequence). The CDR3 loop reads CASSHGQGGSPLHF. The DNA of the CDR3 is TGTGCCAGCAGCCATGGACAGGGAGGTTCACCCCTCCACTTT.

This clonotype occurred many times. The CDR3 DNA sequence: TGTGCCAGCAGTACCCCCGGGGGCTACGAGCAGTACTTC. Residues: CASSTPGGYEQYF. This rearrangement joins TRBV6-2 or TRBV6-3 to TRBJ2-7; TRBD2 might be the D (6 bases). Trimming cost V 5 bases and J 3 bases, with 11 bases left between them. Germline CDR1 MNHEY, CDR2 SVGEGT. The CDR3 is made up of 13 amino acids.

This chain links TRBV7-8 with TRBJ2-1, with D maybe TRBD2 (5 bases). The germline CDR1 and CDR2 sequences are SGHVS and FQNEAQ. CDR3 length: 18 residues. Trimming took off 1 base at V and 3 bases at J, with 19 bases between the two ends. The CDR3 DNA reads TGTGCCAGCAGCTTAGGACTCCCGGATAAACGGGGCTACAATGAGCAGTTCTTC. Translating it yields CASSLGLPDKRGYNEQFF.

The chain combines TRBV11-2 with TRBJ2-1; D may correspond to TRBD1 or TRBD2 (5 bases each). CDR1 is SGHAT and CDR2 is FQNNGV in the germline V gene. The CDR3 is 14 residues long. V was shortened by 5 bases and J by 3 bases, with 11 bases between the two germline ends. The CDR3 coding sequence is TGTGCCAGCAGCACCAGGGACGGCTACAATGAGCAGTTCTTC. Its protein is CASSTRDGYNEQFF.